The TCR beta chain under discussion was sequenced for a study of immune evolution from preneoplasia to lung adenocarcinoma. Study-level points and caveats: Later-stage lesions seemingly showed higher T cell density and diversity than normal lung. Top clone share appeared to fall from AAH through AIS, MIA, adenocarcinoma. T cell clonality was higher in KRAS-mutant than EGFR-mutant or wild-type nodules.

The V segment lost 6 bases and the J segment 7 bases; nucleotides outside the gene matches: 5. The CDR3 loop spans 13 amino acids. The germline V gene has CDR1 SGHAT and CDR2 FQNNGV. Regarding this clone: The antigen remains undetermined.

Resections took place in Japan or China from about 2014 to 2018. Here immunoSEQ multiplex PCR was the method, and the copy in TCRdb shows in-frame clones only, minus some. Of 3,000 or so clones listed, about 88% are singletons. Sequencing input: FFPE invasive lung adenocarcinoma tissue. This receptor was obtained from a person aged 65-85 years with invasive lung adenocarcinoma. The V and J genes are TRBV11-2 and TRBJ2-2; 7 bases align to TRBD2. CDR3 in DNA: TGTGCCAGCAGAGCTACGGGGGGCGGGGAGCTGTTTTTT. It is translated as CASRATGGGELFF. The whole variable domain, remainder taken from reference TRBV11-2 and TRBJ2-2, is EAGVAQSPRYKIIEKRQSVAFWCNPISGHATLYWYQQILGQGPKLLIQFQNNGVVDDSQLPKDRFSAERLKGVDSTLKIQPAKLEDSAVYLCASRATGGGELFFGEGSRLTVL.